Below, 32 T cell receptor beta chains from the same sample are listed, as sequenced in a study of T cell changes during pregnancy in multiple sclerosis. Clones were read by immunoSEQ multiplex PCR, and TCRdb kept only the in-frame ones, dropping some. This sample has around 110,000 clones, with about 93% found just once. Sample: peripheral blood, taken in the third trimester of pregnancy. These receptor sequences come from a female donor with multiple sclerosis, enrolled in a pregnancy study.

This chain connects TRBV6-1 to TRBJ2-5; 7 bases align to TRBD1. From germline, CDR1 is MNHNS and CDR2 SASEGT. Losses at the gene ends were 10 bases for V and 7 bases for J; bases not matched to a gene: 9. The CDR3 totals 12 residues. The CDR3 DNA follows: TGTGCCACGGGACACCCAGGGGGGACCCAGTACTTC. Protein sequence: CATGHPGGTQYF.

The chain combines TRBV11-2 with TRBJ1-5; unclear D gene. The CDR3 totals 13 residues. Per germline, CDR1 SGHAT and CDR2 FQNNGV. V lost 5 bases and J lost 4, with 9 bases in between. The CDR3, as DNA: TGTGCCAGCAGCACCGGAGCAAATCAGCCCCAGCATTTT. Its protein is CASSTGANQPQHF.

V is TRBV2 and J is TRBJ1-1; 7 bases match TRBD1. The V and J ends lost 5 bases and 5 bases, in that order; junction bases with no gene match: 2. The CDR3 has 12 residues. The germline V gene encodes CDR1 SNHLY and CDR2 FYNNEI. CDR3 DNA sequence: TGTGCCAGCAGTCAACAGGGGACTGAAGCTTTCTTT. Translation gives CASSQQGTEAFF.

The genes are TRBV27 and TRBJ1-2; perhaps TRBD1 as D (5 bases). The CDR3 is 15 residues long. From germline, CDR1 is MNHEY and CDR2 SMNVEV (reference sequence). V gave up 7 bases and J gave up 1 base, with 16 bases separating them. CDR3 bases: TGTGCCAGCATCTTTCGCCAGGGACTTAACTATGGCTACACCTTC. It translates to CASIFRQGLNYGYTF.

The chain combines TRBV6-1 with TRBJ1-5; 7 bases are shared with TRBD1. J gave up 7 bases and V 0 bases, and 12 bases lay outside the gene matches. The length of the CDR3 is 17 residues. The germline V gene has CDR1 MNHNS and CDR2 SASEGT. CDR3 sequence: CASSEASRGLGVQPQHF. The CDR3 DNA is TGTGCCAGCAGTGAAGCCTCAAGGGGGCTAGGAGTCCAGCCCCAGCATTTT.

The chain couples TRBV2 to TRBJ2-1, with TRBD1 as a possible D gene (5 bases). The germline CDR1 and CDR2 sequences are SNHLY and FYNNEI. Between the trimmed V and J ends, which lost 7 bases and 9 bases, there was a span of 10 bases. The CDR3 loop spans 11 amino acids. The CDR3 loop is CASTRAGEQFF. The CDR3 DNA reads TGTGCCAGCACCAGGGCCGGTGAGCAGTTCTTC.

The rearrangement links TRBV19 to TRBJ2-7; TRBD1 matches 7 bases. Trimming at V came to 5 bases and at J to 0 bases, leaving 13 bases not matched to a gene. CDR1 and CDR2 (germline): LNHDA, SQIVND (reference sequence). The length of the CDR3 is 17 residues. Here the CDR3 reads CASSAPHRGQPSYEQYF. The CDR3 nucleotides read TGTGCCAGTAGTGCTCCCCATCGGGGACAGCCCTCCTACGAGCAGTACTTC. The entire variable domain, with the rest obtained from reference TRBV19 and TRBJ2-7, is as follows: DGGITQSPKYLFRKEGQNVTLSCEQNLNHDAMYWYRQDPGQGLRLIYYSQIVNDFQKGDIAEGYSVSREKKESFPLTVTSAQKNPTAFYLCASSAPHRGQPSYEQYFGPGTRLTVT.

CDR3 nucleotides: TGTGCCAGCAGCCGGGGGGGTCAGGTGACAGATACGCAGTATTTT. Its translation is CASSRGGQVTDTQYF. This rearrangement joins TRBV6-1 to TRBJ2-3; 8 bases are a match to TRBD2. The length of the CDR3 is 15 residues. The trim removed 6 bases at V and 3 bases at J, leaving 8 bases unmatched. Germline V gene data show CDR1 as MNHNS and CDR2 as SASEGT.

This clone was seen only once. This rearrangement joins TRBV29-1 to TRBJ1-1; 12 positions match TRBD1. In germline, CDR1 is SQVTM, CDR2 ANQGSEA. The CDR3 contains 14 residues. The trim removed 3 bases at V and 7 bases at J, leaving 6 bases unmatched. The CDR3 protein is CSVEGTGGRIEAFF. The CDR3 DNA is TGCAGCGTTGAGGGGACAGGGGGCCGAATTGAAGCTTTCTTT.

CDR3 in amino acids: CASWGGTDRRGNTIYF. For the CDR3, the DNA is TGTGCCAGTTGGGGTGGGACAGACAGAAGAGGAAACACCATATATTTT. The chain links TRBV19 to TRBJ1-3, with 7 bases matching TRBD1. The CDR3 is 16 residues long. Per the germline V gene, CDR1 is LNHDA and CDR2 is SQIVND (reference sequence). Trimming at V came to 8 bases and at J to 4 bases, leaving 14 bases not matched to a gene. Combining the CDR3 with reference TRBV19 and TRBJ1-3 gives the whole variable domain DGGITQSPKYLFRKEGQNVTLSCEQNLNHDAMYWYRQDPGQGLRLIYYSQIVNDFQKGDIAEGYSVSREKKESFPLTVTSAQKNPTAFYLCASWGGTDRRGNTIYFGEGSWLTVV.

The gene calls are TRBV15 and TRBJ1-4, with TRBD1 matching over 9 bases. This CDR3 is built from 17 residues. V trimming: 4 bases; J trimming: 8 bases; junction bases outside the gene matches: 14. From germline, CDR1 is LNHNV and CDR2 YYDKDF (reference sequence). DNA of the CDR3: TGTGCCACCAGCAAACATCCTCGGGACAGGGTTGAAGAAAAACTGTTTTTT. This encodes CATSKHPRDRVEEKLFF.

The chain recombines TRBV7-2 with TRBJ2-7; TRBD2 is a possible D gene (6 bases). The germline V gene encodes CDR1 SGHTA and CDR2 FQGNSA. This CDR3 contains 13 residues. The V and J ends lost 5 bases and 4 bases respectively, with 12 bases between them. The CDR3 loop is CASSPGRIYEQYF. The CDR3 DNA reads TGTGCCAGCAGCCCAGGGAGGATTTACGAGCAGTACTTC.

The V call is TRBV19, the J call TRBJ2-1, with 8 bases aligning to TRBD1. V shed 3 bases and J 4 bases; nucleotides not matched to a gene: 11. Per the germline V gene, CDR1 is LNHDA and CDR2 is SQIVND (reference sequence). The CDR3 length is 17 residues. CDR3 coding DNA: TGTGCCAGTAGTATGGATGGCAGGACAGGGTATTACAATGAGCAGTTCTTC. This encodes CASSMDGRTGYYNEQFF. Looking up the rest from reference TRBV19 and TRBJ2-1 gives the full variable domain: DGGITQSPKYLFRKEGQNVTLSCEQNLNHDAMYWYRQDPGQGLRLIYYSQIVNDFQKGDIAEGYSVSREKKESFPLTVTSAQKNPTAFYLCASSMDGRTGYYNEQFFGPGTRLTVL.

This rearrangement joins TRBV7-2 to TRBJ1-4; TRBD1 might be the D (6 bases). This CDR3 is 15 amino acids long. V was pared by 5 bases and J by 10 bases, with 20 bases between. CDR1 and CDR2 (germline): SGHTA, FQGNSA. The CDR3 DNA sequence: TGTGCCAGCAGCGGCCTCGGGGGCGCGGGAGGAAAACTGTTTTTT. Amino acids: CASSGLGGAGGKLFF.

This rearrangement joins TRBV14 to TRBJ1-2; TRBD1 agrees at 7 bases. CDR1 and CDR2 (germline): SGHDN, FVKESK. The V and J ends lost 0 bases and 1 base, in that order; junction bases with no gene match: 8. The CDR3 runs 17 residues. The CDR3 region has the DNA TGTGCCAGCAGCCAAGATCGGGCAGGGGGGCATAACTATGGCTACACCTTC. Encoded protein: CASSQDRAGGHNYGYTF.

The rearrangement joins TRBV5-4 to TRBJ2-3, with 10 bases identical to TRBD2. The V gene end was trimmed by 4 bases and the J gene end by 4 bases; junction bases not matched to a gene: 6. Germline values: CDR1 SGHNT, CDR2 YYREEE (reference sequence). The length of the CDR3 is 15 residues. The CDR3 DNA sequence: TGTGCCAGCAGCCCGGGACTAGCGTTGGCAGATACGCAGTATTTT. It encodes CASSPGLALADTQYF.

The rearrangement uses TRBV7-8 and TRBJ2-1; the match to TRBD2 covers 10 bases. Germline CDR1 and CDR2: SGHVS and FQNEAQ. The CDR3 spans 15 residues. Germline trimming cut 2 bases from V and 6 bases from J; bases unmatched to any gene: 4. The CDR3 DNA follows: TGTGCCAGCAGCTTACAGCGGGGGGGCCTCAATGAGCAGTTCTTC. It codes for CASSLQRGGLNEQFF.

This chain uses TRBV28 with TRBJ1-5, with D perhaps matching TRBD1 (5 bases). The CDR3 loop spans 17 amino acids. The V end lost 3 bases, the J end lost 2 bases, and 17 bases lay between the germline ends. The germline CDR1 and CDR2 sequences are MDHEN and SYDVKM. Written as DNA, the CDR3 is TGTGCCAGCAGTTTTACCCCTGAAGGGACTCGCAATCAGCCCCAGCATTTT. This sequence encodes CASSFTPEGTRNQPQHF. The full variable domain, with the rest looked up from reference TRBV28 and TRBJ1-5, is DVKVTQSSRYLVKRTGEKVFLECVQDMDHENMFWYRQDPGLGLRLIYFSYDVKMKEKGDIPEGYSVSREKKERFSLILESASTNQTSMYLCASSFTPEGTRNQPQHFGDGTRLSIL.

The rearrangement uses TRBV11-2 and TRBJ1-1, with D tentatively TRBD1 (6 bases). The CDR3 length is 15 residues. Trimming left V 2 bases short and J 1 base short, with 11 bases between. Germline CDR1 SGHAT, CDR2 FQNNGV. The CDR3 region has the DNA TGTGCCAGCAGCTTATCGTCAGGGGCGAACACTGAAGCTTTCTTT. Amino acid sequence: CASSLSSGANTEAFF.

The CDR3 DNA reads as TGCAGTGCCGTCGCGGGAACAGCTATGCATTTT. Residues: CSAVAGTAMHF. The chain is built from TRBV20-1 and TRBJ1-5; D gene ambiguous. CDR3 length equals 11 residues. V was clipped by 6 bases and J by 15 bases, with 18 bases between them. Germline values: CDR1 DFQATT, CDR2 SNEGSKA (reference sequence).

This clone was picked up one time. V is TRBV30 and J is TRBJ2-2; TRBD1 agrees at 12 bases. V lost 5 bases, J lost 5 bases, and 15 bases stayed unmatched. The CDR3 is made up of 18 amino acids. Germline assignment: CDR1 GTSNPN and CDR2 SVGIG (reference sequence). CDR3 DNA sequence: TGTGCCTGGTATAGGGCGGGACAGGGGGCCTTGGGGACCGGGGAGCTGTTTTTT. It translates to CAWYRAGQGALGTGELFF.

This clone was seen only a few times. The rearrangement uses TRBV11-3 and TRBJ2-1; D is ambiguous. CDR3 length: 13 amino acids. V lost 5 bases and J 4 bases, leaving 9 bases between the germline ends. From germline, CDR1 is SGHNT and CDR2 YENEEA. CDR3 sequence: CASSLNLYNEQFF. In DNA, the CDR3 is TGTGCCAGCAGCCTAAACTTGTACAATGAGCAGTTCTTC.

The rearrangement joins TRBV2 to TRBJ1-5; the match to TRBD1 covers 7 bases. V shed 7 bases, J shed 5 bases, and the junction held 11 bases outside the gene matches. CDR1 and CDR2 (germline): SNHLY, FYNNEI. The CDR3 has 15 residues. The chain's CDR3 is CASTSTGSLHQPQHF. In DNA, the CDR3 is TGTGCCAGCACCTCGACAGGGTCGTTGCATCAGCCCCAGCATTTT.

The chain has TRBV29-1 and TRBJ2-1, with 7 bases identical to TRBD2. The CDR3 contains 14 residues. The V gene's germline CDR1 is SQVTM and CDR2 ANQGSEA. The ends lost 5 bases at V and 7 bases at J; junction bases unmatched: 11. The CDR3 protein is CSVNGGGLLNEQFF. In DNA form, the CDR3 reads TGCAGCGTTAACGGCGGGGGACTCCTTAATGAGCAGTTCTTC.

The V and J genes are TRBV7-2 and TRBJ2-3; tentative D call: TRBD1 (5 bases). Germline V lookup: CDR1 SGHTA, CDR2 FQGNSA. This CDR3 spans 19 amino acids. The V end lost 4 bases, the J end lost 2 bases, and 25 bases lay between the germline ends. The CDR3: CASSSPVRAPQPHTDTQYF. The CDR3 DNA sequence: TGTGCCAGCAGCTCCCCGGTCAGGGCCCCTCAACCCCACACAGATACGCAGTATTTT.

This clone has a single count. The CDR3 is CATQGTDTQYF. CDR3 coding DNA: TGTGCCACCCAGGGCACAGATACGCAGTATTTT. This chain joins TRBV10-3 and TRBJ2-3; D call uncertain. The germline V and J ends were trimmed by 10 bases and 1 base, with 6 bases remaining between them. The CDR3 runs 11 residues. Per the germline V gene, CDR1 is ENHRY and CDR2 is SYGVKD.

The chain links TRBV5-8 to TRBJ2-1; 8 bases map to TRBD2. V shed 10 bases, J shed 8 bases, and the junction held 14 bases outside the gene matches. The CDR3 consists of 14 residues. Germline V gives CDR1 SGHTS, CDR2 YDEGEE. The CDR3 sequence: CASSRGGQVDEQFF. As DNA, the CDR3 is TGTGCCTCCTCACGCGGGGGGCAGGTGGATGAGCAGTTCTTC.

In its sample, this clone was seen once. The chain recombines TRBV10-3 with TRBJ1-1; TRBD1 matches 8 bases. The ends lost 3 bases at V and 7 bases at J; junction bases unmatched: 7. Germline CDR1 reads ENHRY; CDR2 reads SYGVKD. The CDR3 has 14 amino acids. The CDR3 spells CAISEVRGRYEAFF. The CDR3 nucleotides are TGTGCCATCAGTGAAGTCAGGGGGCGATATGAAGCTTTCTTT.

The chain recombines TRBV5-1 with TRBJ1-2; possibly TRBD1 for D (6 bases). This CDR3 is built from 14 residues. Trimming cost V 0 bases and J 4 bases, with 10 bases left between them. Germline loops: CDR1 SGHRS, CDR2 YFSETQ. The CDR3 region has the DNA TGCGCCAGCAGCTTGGGCACAGGGTCCTATGGCTACACCTTC. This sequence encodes CASSLGTGSYGYTF.

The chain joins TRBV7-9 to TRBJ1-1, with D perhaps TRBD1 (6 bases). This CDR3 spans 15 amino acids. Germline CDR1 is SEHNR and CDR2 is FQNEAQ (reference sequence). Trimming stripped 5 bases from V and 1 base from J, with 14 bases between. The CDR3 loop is CASSGVGHKNTEAFF. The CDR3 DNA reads TGTGCCAGCAGCGGGGTGGGACACAAGAACACTGAAGCTTTCTTT.

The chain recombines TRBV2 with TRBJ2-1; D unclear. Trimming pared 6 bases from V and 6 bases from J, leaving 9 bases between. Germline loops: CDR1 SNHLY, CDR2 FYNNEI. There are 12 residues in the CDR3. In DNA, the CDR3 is TGTGCCAGCAGCCCCGAGGTCAATGAGCAGTTCTTC. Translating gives CASSPEVNEQFF.

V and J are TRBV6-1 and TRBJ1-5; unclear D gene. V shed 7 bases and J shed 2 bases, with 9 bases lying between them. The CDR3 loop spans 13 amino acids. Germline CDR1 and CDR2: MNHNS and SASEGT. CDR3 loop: CASTAGGNQPQHF. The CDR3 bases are TGTGCCAGCACCGCCGGGGGCAATCAGCCCCAGCATTTT.